Listed below are T cell receptor beta chains from one sample, sequenced in a study of shared clonotypes between healthy human individuals. Only in-frame clones appear in the TCRdb table, and some are missing; sequencing was by immunoSEQ multiplex PCR. This sample has millions of clones, with around nine tenths found just once. Specimen: naive CD4+ T cells sorted from blood. Receptor source: a young man in good health. The CDR3 runs from the conserved cysteine through the conserved F or W. The D gene is left open where the match is weak. Clone size is not always given. Where it is, it says once, few, many or a class for expanded clones.

CDR3 protein | CDR3 DNA | clone size | V gene | D gene | J gene
CASSAGTGNGELFF | TGTGCCAGCAGCGCCGGGACAGGGAACGGGGAGCTGTTTTTT | - | TRBV7-9 | TRBD1 | TRBJ2-2
CASKSGRSTDTQYF | TGTGCCAGCAAAAGCGGGCGAAGCACAGATACGCAGTATTTT | - | TRBV9 | - | TRBJ2-3
CASSLARGGYTF | TGTGCCAGCAGCTTAGCCCGAGGGGGCTACACCTTC | - | TRBV7-2 | - | TRBJ1-2
CASSPRAGGEYEQYF | TGTGCCAGCAGTCCCCGAGCGGGGGGGGAATACGAGCAGTACTTC | once | TRBV6-1 | TRBD2 | TRBJ2-7
CASSRGQGNIQYF | TGTGCCAGCAGCCGCGGACAGGGAAACATTCAGTACTTC | - | TRBV6-6 | TRBD1 | TRBJ2-4
CASSLKTVEAFF | TGTGCCAGCAGCTTGAAGACGGTTGAAGCTTTCTTT | few | TRBV7-9 | - | TRBJ1-1
CASRGGYEQFF | TGTGCCAGTAGAGGAGGCTATGAGCAGTTCTTC | - | TRBV19 | - | TRBJ2-1
CASSFLSEQYF | TGCGCCAGCAGCTTTCTGTCCGAGCAGTACTTC | - | TRBV5-1 | - | TRBJ2-7
CASSLGVVFYGYTF | TGTGCCAGCAGCTTAGGAGTTGTGTTCTATGGCTACACCTTC | - | TRBV7-8 | - | TRBJ1-2
CASSSKGEGTQEQYF | TGTGCCAGCAGCTCAAAGGGGGAGGGTACGCAAGAGCAGTACTTC | - | TRBV5-4 | - | TRBJ2-7
CAISVAGGPTDTQYF | TGTGCCATCAGTGTGGCAGGGGGACCCACAGATACGCAGTATTTT | few | TRBV10-3 | TRBD1 | TRBJ2-3
CASSLSRLATDTQYF | TGTGCCAGCTCACTATCGCGACTGGCCACAGATACGCAGTATTTT | - | TRBV18 | - | TRBJ2-3
CAWSVAGTGNYEQYF | TGTGCCTGGAGTGTTGCCGGGACAGGCAACTACGAGCAGTACTTC | - | TRBV30 | TRBD1 | TRBJ2-7
CASSTQNQPYNEQFF | TGTGCCAGCAGCACTCAGAATCAGCCTTACAATGAGCAGTTCTTC | - | TRBV7-2 | - | TRBJ2-1
CASSQRTVSSYTF | TGTGCCAGCAGCCAACGTACCGTCTCTAGCTACACCTTC | - | TRBV14 | - | TRBJ1-2
CASRGTGGSAYNSPLHF | TGCGCCAGCCGTGGGACAGGGGGCTCGGCGTATAATTCACCCCTCCACTTT | - | TRBV5-1 | TRBD1 | TRBJ1-6
CASRVAGTDTQYF | TGCGCCAGCAGGGTAGCGGGCACAGATACGCAGTATTTT | - | TRBV5-1 | - | TRBJ2-3
CASSLAGFGGIPLEQYF | TGTGCCAGCAGCTTAGCCGGGTTTGGAGGCATCCCCCTCGAGCAGTACTTC | - | TRBV7-9 | - | TRBJ2-7
CAISGTGRGTEAFF | TGTGCCATCAGTGGGACAGGGAGGGGTACTGAAGCTTTCTTT | few | TRBV10-3 | TRBD1 | TRBJ1-1
CASSLEPMTGLGETQYF | TGCGCCAGCAGCTTGGAACCCATGACAGGGTTGGGAGAGACCCAGTACTTC | once | TRBV5-1 | TRBD1 | TRBJ2-5
CAISETLAGGDEQFF | TGTGCCATCAGTGAAACTCTAGCGGGAGGGGATGAGCAGTTCTTC | - | TRBV10-3 | TRBD2 | TRBJ2-1
CAWSGGAGEKLFF | TGTGCCTGGAGTGGGGGGGCAGGTGAAAAACTGTTTTTT | - | TRBV30 | - | TRBJ1-4
CASAGGSGMTEQYF | TGCGCCTCAGCAGGGGGTAGCGGGATGACCGAGCAGTACTTC | once | TRBV10-2 | - | TRBJ2-7
CSVEGQNSYEQYF | TGCAGCGTTGAAGGGCAAAACAGCTACGAGCAGTACTTC | - | TRBV29-1 | - | TRBJ2-7
CSPTHEGARNYGYTF | TGCAGCCCGACACACGAGGGGGCGAGAAACTATGGCTACACCTTC | - | TRBV29-1 | TRBD1 | TRBJ1-2
CASSLDKRGGDYNEQFF | TGTGCCAGCAGCTTAGATAAAAGGGGCGGAGACTACAATGAGCAGTTCTTC | - | TRBV11-2 | - | TRBJ2-1
CASQPTGGSYEQYF | TGTGCCAGCCAGCCGACAGGGGGATCCTACGAGCAGTACTTC | - | TRBV7-2 | TRBD1 | TRBJ2-7
CASSHLFSWADRGAFF | TGCGCCAGCAGCCATCTCTTTTCTTGGGCCGACAGGGGGGCTTTCTTT | - | TRBV4-1 | TRBD1 | TRBJ1-1
CASSPGTQDYEQYF | TGTGCCAGCTCTCCCGGGACCCAGGATTACGAGCAGTACTTC | - | TRBV18 | - | TRBJ2-7
CAGGSYNSPLHF | TGTGCGGGAGGCTCCTATAATTCACCCCTCCACTTT | - | TRBV7-2 | - | TRBJ1-6
CASSRQVKGHEQFF | TGTGCCAGCAGCCGACAGGTTAAAGGTCATGAGCAGTTCTTC | once | TRBV6-5 | - | TRBJ2-1
CASSLVSRDEQYF | TGTGCCAGCAGCTTGGTTTCCAGGGACGAGCAGTACTTC | - | TRBV5-6 | - | TRBJ2-7
CASRVGSVNTGELFF | TGTGCCAGCAGGGTGGGGTCAGTGAACACCGGGGAGCTGTTTTTT | - | TRBV2 | - | TRBJ2-2
CASRGDGYNYGYTF | TGTGCCAGCAGGGGGGACGGCTATAACTATGGCTACACCTTC | once | TRBV6-6 | - | TRBJ1-2
CAWSRDNEQFF | TGTGCCTGGAGTAGGGACAATGAGCAGTTCTTC | - | TRBV30 | - | TRBJ2-1
CASSGQGVNEQFF | TGTGCCAGCAGTGGACAGGGGGTGAATGAGCAGTTCTTC | - | TRBV6-1 | TRBD1 | TRBJ2-1
CASSRPGLAEYEQYF | TGCGCCAGCAGCCGGCCGGGACTAGCGGAGTACGAGCAGTACTTC | once | TRBV4-1 | TRBD2 | TRBJ2-7
CASSPRGGNQPQHF | TGTGCCAGCTCACCCAGAGGGGGGAATCAGCCCCAGCATTTT | - | TRBV18 | - | TRBJ1-5
CASSDSWGQPQHF | TGTGCCAGCAGTGACTCTTGGGGGCAGCCCCAGCATTTT | few | TRBV6-4 | - | TRBJ1-5
CAWSVRGDEQFF | TGTGCCTGGAGTGTACGGGGTGATGAGCAGTTCTTC | - | TRBV30 | - | TRBJ2-1
CSVQTGQGNTEAFF | TGCAGCGTCCAAACGGGACAGGGGAACACTGAAGCTTTCTTT | - | TRBV29-1 | TRBD1 | TRBJ1-1
CASSQVSEGAHGELFF | TGTGCCAGCAGCCAAGTCTCCGAAGGGGCGCACGGGGAGCTGTTTTTT | - | TRBV4-2 | - | TRBJ2-2
CASSTRFQVEKLFF | TGTGCCAGCAGCACCAGGTTTCAGGTCGAAAAACTGTTTTTT | - | TRBV7-8 | - | TRBJ1-4